This T cell receptor (beta chain) was sequenced in a study of blood T cell repertoires in COVID-19. Whole-study context: PBMCs, B-cell-depleted T cells, or T cells were the source of the cDNA or gDNA that made up the material.

The germline CDR1 and CDR2 sequences are SGHTA and FQGTGA. V shed 4 bases and J shed 7 bases, with 16 bases lying between them. CDR3 size: 14 residues. Libraries were prepared by immunoSEQ multiplex PCR; TCRdb keeps only in-frame clonotypes and omits some of them. Among some 190,000 clones, more than 70% were seen once, and the ten largest hold 8.2%. The receptor was isolated from a woman aged 55-70 years with acute or convalescent COVID-19. Sequencing was performed on peripheral blood. The chain uses TRBV7-3 and TRBJ1-2; a possible D gene is TRBD1 (6 bases). CDR3 sequence (DNA): TGTGCCAGCAGCTCCGGGACACCCGGGGTTGGCTACACCTTC. Its translation: CASSSGTPGVGYTF.